This TCR beta chain was sequenced during a study of CD4 T cells in relation to SARS-CoV-2 and coronaviruses. The overall study: After roughly 11 days of antigen culture, PBMC TCR beta CDR3s were sequenced.

Unexposed donor CD4+ T cells date from about 2011-2018, before the COVID-19 pandemic. CD4+ T cells were isolated from the cells after 10 days of culture. Cells permitting, SARS-CoV-2 S/N and four cold-coronavirus spikes were tested on unexposed-donor CD4+ T cells. Some 1.9 million PBMCs per well were cultured with about 9.8 IU/ml IL-2. Remarks on this clone: The antigen is unknown.

From germline, CDR1 is SGHRS and CDR2 YFSETQ. The ends were cut back, 0 bases at V and 5 bases at J, with 15 bases in the middle. The CDR3 is made up of 16 amino acids. Assay: immunoSEQ multiplex PCR; the TCRdb copy retains only in-frame clones and omits some. The sample has 18,000 or so clones, roughly 80% seen once. The sequencing input was CD4+ T cells from PBMCs, cultured in vitro. This chain uses TRBV5-1 with TRBJ2-1, with D maybe TRBD2 (6 bases). The TCR was taken from a human donor in good health. CDR3 sequence: CASSLGAGRLNNEQFF. CDR3 in DNA: TGCGCCAGCAGCTTGGGGGCGGGGAGGCTTAACAATGAGCAGTTCTTC.